What follows are 10 T cell receptor beta chains derived from one specimen sequenced in a study of shared clonotypes between healthy human individuals. TCRdb's table, derived via immunoSEQ multiplex PCR, lists solely in-frame clones and lacks some. Among some 500,000 clones listed, 90% to 97% were seen once. Sample: naive CD4+ T cells sorted from blood. Subset defined: CD45RA+ positively selected. Receptors were obtained from a woman aged 25 to 39 in good health.

This clone was counted once. This rearrangement joins TRBV7-9 to TRBJ1-4; possible D gene TRBD1, 5 bases. Germline V gene sequence: CDR1 SEHNR, CDR2 FQNEAQ (reference sequence). V lost 6 bases, J lost 0 bases, and 11 bases lay in between. The CDR3 extends over 15 amino acids. The CDR3 region is CASRNQGPTNEKLFF. The CDR3, as DNA: TGTGCCAGCAGAAACCAGGGACCAACTAATGAAAAACTGTTTTTT. Full variable domain (missing parts from reference TRBV7-9 and TRBJ1-4): DTGVSQNPRHKITKRGQNVTFRCDPISEHNRLYWYRQTLGQGPEFLTYFQNEAQLEKSRLLSDRFSAERPKGSFSTLEIQRTEQGDSAMYLCASRNQGPTNEKLFFGSGTQLSVL.

This chain uses TRBV12-5 with TRBJ2-1, with D maybe TRBD2 (6 bases). The CDR3 extends over 17 amino acids. Trimming cost V 0 bases and J 5 bases, with 17 bases left between them. Germline-derived CDR1 and CDR2 are LGHNT and FRNRAP. The CDR3 DNA reads TGTGCTAGTGGTTTGGTACTAGGTAGCGGATATAACAATGAGCAGTTCTTC. Translating it yields CASGLVLGSGYNNEQFF.

The chain couples TRBV2 to TRBJ2-3; D perhaps matches TRBD1 (5 bases). Germline CDR1 is SNHLY and CDR2 is FYNNEI. V was cut by 6 bases and J by 5 bases, with 9 bases left in between. The CDR3 loop spans 12 amino acids. The CDR3 here is CASRTALDTQYF. The CDR3 DNA follows: TGTGCCAGCAGGACAGCCTTAGATACGCAGTATTTT.

This clone has a single count. V and J are TRBV5-1 and TRBJ1-1; D call uncertain. The CDR3 runs to 14 residues. Germline V gene data show CDR1 as SGHRS and CDR2 as YFSETQ. Trimming left V 3 bases short and J 0 bases short, with 9 bases between. CDR3 in amino acids: CASSSGWVNTEAFF. In DNA form, the CDR3 reads TGCGCCAGCAGCTCCGGGTGGGTGAACACTGAAGCTTTCTTT.

The chain joins TRBV6-4 to TRBJ1-5; D uncertain. This CDR3 is built from 17 residues. The V gene lost 3 bases and the J gene lost 7 bases, with 22 bases spanning the gap. CDR1 MRHNA and CDR2 SNTAGT come from the germline V gene. As DNA, the CDR3 is TGTGCCAGCAGTGAGGGTGGGGTTAGAGGGTTTCGACAGCCCCAGCATTTT. Amino acid sequence: CASSEGGVRGFRQPQHF.

V and J are TRBV6-6 and TRBJ2-7; D is possibly TRBD2 (7 bases). Germline assignment: CDR1 MNHNY and CDR2 SVGAGI (reference sequence). CDR3 size: 12 residues. Trimming left V 6 bases short and J 4 bases short, with 10 bases between. The CDR3 DNA reads as TGTGCCAGCAGACAGGGAGGGTACGAGCAGTACTTC. It translates to CASRQGGYEQYF.

The chain has TRBV4-2 and TRBJ2-4, with TRBD2 matching 10 bases. Trimming took 1 base from V and 6 from J; bases not matched to a gene: 12. Germline V gives CDR1 LGHNA, CDR2 YNFKEQ. This CDR3 spans 18 amino acids. In DNA, the CDR3 is TGTGCCAGCAGCCAAGGGCCTACTTTAGCGGGAGGCGGAAACATTCAGTACTTC. Translation: CASSQGPTLAGGGNIQYF.

Only one count was recorded for this clone. The chain combines TRBV6-1 with TRBJ2-7; D is possibly TRBD1 (6 bases). In germline, CDR1 is MNHNS, CDR2 SASEGT. The CDR3 is made up of 14 amino acids. V lost 6 bases, J lost 1 base, and 13 bases lay in between. CDR3 sequence reads: CASRDSRVSYEQYF. The DNA for the CDR3 is TGTGCCAGCAGGGACAGTCGGGTTTCCTACGAGCAGTACTTC.

The rearrangement links TRBV5-1 to TRBJ2-6; D gene unclear. Germline V CDR1 and CDR2: SGHRS, YFSETQ. Trimming removed 0 bases at V and 4 bases at J, with 14 bases between. The CDR3 is made up of 17 amino acids. CDR3 residues: CASSLVLVGQGANVLTF. The CDR3, as DNA: TGCGCCAGCAGCTTGGTGCTTGTGGGTCAGGGGGCCAACGTCCTGACTTTC.

The V gene is TRBV30, the J gene TRBJ2-5, with 11 bases identical to TRBD1. CDR3 length equals 18 residues. CDR1 and CDR2 from the germline V gene are GTSNPN and SVGIG (reference sequence). V gave up 0 bases and J gave up 5 bases; unmatched junction bases: 14. The CDR3 is CAWSVLGLGTGGLETQYF. CDR3 bases: TGTGCCTGGAGTGTATTAGGTTTAGGGACAGGGGGTTTGGAGACCCAGTACTTC.